These T cell receptor beta chains were read from a single sample in a study of blood T cells in healthy people across ages. TCRdb reanalysed the 5' RACE reads using MiXCR and keeps one entry per CDR3 protein. The repertoire includes approximately 1.5 million distinct CDR3 sequences, approximately 39% of them detected once, and roughly 3.7% sits in the top ten. The sequenced sample was blood. The receptors come from a woman between 18 and 30 years old in good health. CDR3s include the opening cysteine and the closing phenylalanine or tryptophan. Fields, in order: CDR3 protein, CDR3 DNA, clone size, J gene, V gene, D gene. The D gene is left open where the match is weak. Only part of the rows carry a size: once, few, many, or a class if the clone is expanded.

CDR3aa: CASNGGSFSYNEQYF; CDR3nt: TGTGCCAGCAACGGGGGATCCTTCTCCTACAATGAGCAGTACTTC; abundance: few; j_gene: TRBJ2-7; v_gene: TRBV6-2/TRBV6-3; d_gene: NA
CDR3aa: CAHSAWGNEQFF; CDR3nt: TGTGCCCACTCCGCATGGGGCAATGAGCAGTTCTTC; abundance: NA; j_gene: TRBJ2-1; v_gene: TRBV10-3; d_gene: NA
CDR3aa: CASSVGVVTEAFF; CDR3nt: TGTGCCAGCAGTGTAGGGGTTGTCACTGAAGCTTTCTTT; abundance: NA; j_gene: TRBJ1-1; v_gene: TRBV27; d_gene: NA
CDR3aa: CASSAGLAGSRTDTQYF; CDR3nt: TGTGCCAGCAGCGCGGGACTAGCGGGAAGTCGAACAGATACGCAGTATTTT; abundance: few; j_gene: TRBJ2-3; v_gene: TRBV9; d_gene: TRBD2
CDR3aa: CASSFAGGHTDTQYF; CDR3nt: TGTGCCAGCAGCTTCGCGGGGGGCCACACAGATACGCAGTATTTT; abundance: NA; j_gene: TRBJ2-3; v_gene: TRBV5-4; d_gene: TRBD2
CDR3aa: CASSIEGTSPWGYTF; CDR3nt: TGTGCCAGCAGCATTGAAGGGACATCACCATGGGGCTACACCTTC; abundance: NA; j_gene: TRBJ1-2; v_gene: TRBV7-2; d_gene: NA
CDR3aa: CASSLAVGTYSNQPQHF; CDR3nt: TGTGCCAGCAGCTTAGCAGTTGGGACTTATAGCAATCAGCCCCAGCATTTT; abundance: few; j_gene: TRBJ1-5; v_gene: TRBV7-2; d_gene: NA
CDR3aa: CAISESTAPSYEQYF; CDR3nt: TGTGCCATCAGTGAGTCGACGGCACCTTCCTACGAGCAGTACTTC; abundance: few; j_gene: TRBJ2-7; v_gene: TRBV10-3; d_gene: NA
CDR3aa: CASSGWAADTQYF; CDR3nt: TGTGCCAGCAGCGGGTGGGCCGCAGATACGCAGTATTTT; abundance: NA; j_gene: TRBJ2-3; v_gene: TRBV7-2; d_gene: NA
CDR3aa: CASSPSAGLADTQYF; CDR3nt: TGTGCCAGCAGCCCCAGTGCCGGCCTAGCTGATACGCAGTATTTT; abundance: NA; j_gene: TRBJ2-3; v_gene: TRBV7-2; d_gene: NA
CDR3aa: CASSPRGSGRNEQYF; CDR3nt: TGTGCCAGCAGCCCTCGGGGTAGCGGGAGAAACGAGCAGTACTTC; abundance: NA; j_gene: TRBJ2-7; v_gene: TRBV28; d_gene: TRBD2
CDR3aa: CASGTGVNTEAFF; CDR3nt: TGTGCCAGCGGGACAGGGGTGAACACTGAAGCTTTCTTT; abundance: NA; j_gene: TRBJ1-1; v_gene: TRBV6-5; d_gene: TRBD1
CDR3aa: CASNQGARDGYTF; CDR3nt: TGCGCCAGCAACCAGGGGGCCCGGGATGGCTACACCTTC; abundance: NA; j_gene: TRBJ1-2; v_gene: TRBV12-3/TRBV12-4; d_gene: TRBD1
CDR3aa: CASSFNGGLAYNEQYF; CDR3nt: TGCGCCAGCAGCTTCAACGGGGGTCTGGCCTACAATGAGCAGTACTTC; abundance: few; j_gene: TRBJ2-7; v_gene: TRBV5-1; d_gene: NA
CDR3aa: CASSSPTSGAPLGTDTQYF; CDR3nt: TGTGCCAGCAGTTCCCCGACTAGCGGGGCTCCTTTAGGCACAGATACGCAGTATTTT; abundance: few; j_gene: TRBJ2-3; v_gene: TRBV28; d_gene: TRBD2
CDR3aa: CASGLAGEMYEQFF; CDR3nt: TGTGCCAGCGGACTAGCGGGGGAAATGTATGAGCAGTTCTTC; abundance: NA; j_gene: TRBJ2-1; v_gene: TRBV6-1; d_gene: TRBD2
CDR3aa: CASSLIPRDYEQYF; CDR3nt: TGTGCCAGCAGCCTCATCCCCCGAGACTACGAGCAGTACTTC; abundance: NA; j_gene: TRBJ2-7; v_gene: TRBV3-1; d_gene: NA
CDR3aa: CASSPLAGGDNEQYF; CDR3nt: TGTGCCAGCTCACCGCTCGCGGGAGGGGACAATGAGCAGTACTTC; abundance: NA; j_gene: TRBJ2-5; v_gene: TRBV18; d_gene: TRBD2
CDR3aa: CASSLGGRAQYF; CDR3nt: TGTGCCAGCAGCTTAGGAGGGCGGGCCCAGTACTTC; abundance: few; j_gene: TRBJ2-5; v_gene: TRBV7-2; d_gene: NA
CDR3aa: CSAMTGNTEAFF; CDR3nt: TGCAGTGCGATGACAGGGAACACTGAAGCTTTCTTT; abundance: NA; j_gene: TRBJ1-1; v_gene: TRBV20-1; d_gene: NA
CDR3aa: CASSHGAEQYF; CDR3nt: TGTGCCAGCAGCCACGGGGCCGAGCAGTACTTC; abundance: NA; j_gene: TRBJ2-7; v_gene: TRBV27; d_gene: NA
CDR3aa: CASSYSNTGELFF; CDR3nt: TGTGCCAGCAGCTACAGTAACACCGGGGAGCTGTTTTTT; abundance: many; j_gene: TRBJ2-2; v_gene: TRBV5-6; d_gene: NA